Listed here is a single T cell receptor beta chain. This specimen belongs to a study of control samples from healthy donors and cancer patients. The CDR3 has 14 amino acids. The method was immunoSEQ multiplex PCR; TCRdb's version includes in-frame clones alone and lacks a portion of them. Altogether some 150,000 clones are present, about 94% being singletons, with the ten largest covering roughly 15%. Sequencing input: PBMCs. The V and J genes are TRBV21-1 and TRBJ2-5; TRBD2 is taken as the D call from the table, unchecked against the DNA. TRBV21-1 is an annotated pseudogene. This receptor was obtained from a man aged 60 to 69 with colorectal cancer. This CDR3 is CASSKVVPQETQYF. DNA for the CDR3: TGTGCCAGCAGCAAAGTCGTCCCCCAAGAGACCCAGTACTTC.